Each of the 19 T cell receptor beta chains below was sequenced from the same sample in a study of Ad26.COV2.S vaccination and SARS-CoV-2 variants. The assay was immunoSEQ multiplex PCR, and TCRdb's table has in-frame clones only and misses some. The sample yields 400,000 to 450,000 clones, about 93% seen once. Treatment meaning: some 20 received Ad26.COV2.S at low or high dose, single or two shots; 5 received placebo; per-sample allocation not given. After the first vaccine or placebo injection, samples were drawn on day 63. The input for sequencing was peripheral blood, taken in a trial of Ad26.COV2.S vaccine versus placebo. The origin of the receptors is a person aged 18-65 years who received the Ad26.COV2.S COVID-19 vaccine or a placebo.

The rearrangement uses TRBV19 and TRBJ2-1; possibly TRBD2 for D (6 bases). CDR3 length: 15 residues. V dropped 6 bases and J dropped 3 bases, with 15 bases sitting between them. CDR1 LNHDA and CDR2 SQIVND come from the germline V gene (reference sequence). The CDR3 DNA follows: TGTGCCAGTAGCGGCCCGGGGCGGGACTACAATGAGCAGTTCTTC. This encodes CASSGPGRDYNEQFF.

This rearrangement joins TRBV24-1 to TRBJ2-3; 9 nucleotides agree with TRBD2. CDR3 length equals 15 residues. V was pared by 2 bases and J by 4 bases, with 3 bases of the junction left unmatched. Germline V lookup: CDR1 KGHDR, CDR2 SFDVKD. The CDR3 coding sequence is TGTGCCACCAGTGATTCGGCGGGAGGGGCAGATACGCAGTATTTT. Amino acid sequence: CATSDSAGGADTQYF.

This clone was counted only a few times. The V call is TRBV7-9, the J call TRBJ2-7; 8 nucleotides align to TRBD2. Germline V gives CDR1 SEHNR, CDR2 FQNEAQ (reference sequence). With 1 base clipped from V and 7 bases from J, the junction kept 12 bases outside the gene matches. This CDR3 comprises 16 residues. The CDR3 bases are TGTGCCAGCAGCTTAGGAGGGACTAGTGGTATAAGAGAGCAGTACTTC. This sequence encodes CASSLGGTSGIREQYF.

The chain couples TRBV27 to TRBJ2-3; weak D call: TRBD1 (6 bases). Germline CDR1 and CDR2: MNHEY and SMNVEV (reference sequence). V was shortened by 6 bases and J by 2 bases, with 18 bases between the two germline ends. The CDR3 covers 16 residues. The CDR3 nucleotides read TGTGCCAGCAGCCCGACAGGACAGAGCCTCACAGATACGCAGTATTTT. Encoded protein: CASSPTGQSLTDTQYF.

The chain employs TRBV19 and TRBJ2-1; D perhaps matches TRBD1 (6 bases). The germline gives CDR1 LNHDA, CDR2 SQIVND (reference sequence). This CDR3 has 13 amino acids. The V and J ends lost 7 bases and 8 bases respectively, with 15 bases between them. In nucleotides, the CDR3 is TGTGCCAGTACCACACAACAGGGACATGAGCAGTTCTTC. Its protein product is CASTTQQGHEQFF.

A note on this clone: Just one base apart from a much larger clone, this may be a read error. The chain employs TRBV25-1 and TRBJ2-1; TRBD2 matches at 15 bases. The junction had 1 base not matched to a gene; V was cut back by 6 bases and J by 7 bases. Germline CDR1 reads MGHDK; CDR2 reads SYGVNS. This CDR3 has 14 residues. The CDR3 coding sequence is TGTGCCAGCAGGGGACTAGCGGGAGGAAATGAGCAGTTCTTC. Protein sequence: CASRGLAGGNEQFF.

As DNA, the CDR3 is TGTGCCAGCAGCTCCGCCGGACAGGGAAGCGAGCAGTACTTC. Amino acid sequence: CASSSAGQGSEQYF. V usage is TRBV5-6 and J usage is TRBJ2-7, with 8 bases aligning to TRBD1. Germline CDR1 reads SGHDT; CDR2 reads YYEEEE. The CDR3 extends over 14 amino acids. V lost 3 bases, J lost 6 bases, and 8 bases stayed unmatched.

V usage is TRBV29-1 and J usage is TRBJ1-1; D perhaps matches TRBD1 (5 bases). This CDR3 has 11 amino acids. From germline, CDR1 is SQVTM and CDR2 ANQGSEA. Trimming took off 7 bases at V and 2 bases at J, with 8 bases between the two ends. The CDR3 loop is CSAGHNTEAFF. CDR3 DNA sequence: TGCAGCGCAGGACACAACACTGAAGCTTTCTTT.

In its sample, this clone was seen once. This chain uses TRBV19 with TRBJ1-5; D remains ambiguous. Germline CDR1 is LNHDA and CDR2 is SQIVND (reference sequence). Trimming cost V 5 bases and J 0 bases, with 8 bases left between them. This CDR3 spans 14 amino acids. CDR3 DNA sequence: TGTGCCAGTAGTGCAGAGTATAGCAATCAGCCCCAGCATTTT. Its translation: CASSAEYSNQPQHF.

The chain employs TRBV7-9 and TRBJ2-7; TRBD2 aligns across 12 bases. The junction had 5 bases not matched to a gene; V was cut back by 5 bases and J by 3 bases. The CDR3 length is 15 residues. In germline, CDR1 is SEHNR, CDR2 FQNEAQ (reference sequence). The CDR3 region is CASSPRTSGIYEQYF. The CDR3 DNA is TGTGCCAGCAGCCCCAGGACTAGCGGGATCTACGAGCAGTACTTC.

The CDR3 reads CASSVAGNYGYTF. DNA for the CDR3: TGTGCCAGCAGCGTAGCCGGCAACTATGGCTACACCTTC. This chain connects TRBV9 to TRBJ1-2; no clear D. From germline, CDR1 is SGDLS and CDR2 YYNGEE. This CDR3 comprises 13 residues. V lost 0 bases and J 2 bases, leaving 5 bases between the germline ends.

J is TRBJ2-7 and V is TRBV10-3; D assignment may be TRBD1 or TRBD2 (5 bases each). Trimming removed 6 bases at V and 4 bases at J, with 19 bases between. The germline CDR1 and CDR2 sequences are ENHRY and SYGVKD. This CDR3 is built from 15 residues. The CDR3 is CAIRGDLQSRYEQYF. For the CDR3, the DNA is TGTGCCATCAGGGGGGACCTCCAATCAAGATACGAGCAGTACTTC.

The rearrangement links TRBV20-1 to TRBJ2-7; 8 bases map to TRBD1. The V gene's germline CDR1 is DFQATT and CDR2 SNEGSKA (reference sequence). Trimming at V came to 6 bases and at J to 5 bases, leaving 3 bases not matched to a gene. The CDR3 extends over 11 amino acids. CDR3 in amino acids: CSAPDRDEQYF. The CDR3 DNA is TGCAGTGCCCCGGACAGGGACGAGCAGTACTTC.

The V gene is TRBV11-2, the J gene TRBJ2-7; D not certain. Germline CDR1 and CDR2: SGHAT and FQNNGV. The CDR3 contains 13 residues. Trimming cost V 3 bases and J 2 bases, with 8 bases left between them. CDR3 protein: CASSFDMTYEQYF. The CDR3 DNA reads as TGTGCCAGCAGCTTTGACATGACCTACGAGCAGTACTTC.

This clone came up a few times. This rearrangement joins TRBV7-6 to TRBJ1-3; D remains ambiguous. The germline gives CDR1 SGHVS, CDR2 FNYEAQ. The ends were cut back, 1 base at V and 0 bases at J, with 16 bases in the middle. The CDR3 extends over 18 amino acids. This CDR3 is CASSLGLSVPFSGNTIYF. Written as DNA, the CDR3 is TGTGCCAGCAGCTTAGGATTGTCGGTCCCCTTCTCTGGAAACACCATATATTTT. Full variable domain (outside the CDR3, taken from reference TRBV7-6 and TRBJ1-3): GAGVSQSPRYKVTKRGQDVALRCDPISGHVSLYWYRQALGQGPEFLTYFNYEAQQDKSGLPNDRFSAERPEGSISTLTIQRTEQRDSAMYRCASSLGLSVPFSGNTIYFGEGSWLTVV.

This chain links TRBV4-1 with TRBJ1-2, with a tentative D call TRBD1 (6 bases). Looked up from germline, CDR1 is MGHRA and CDR2 is YSYEKL. The ends were cut back, 4 bases at V and 5 bases at J, with 17 bases in the middle. This CDR3 has 15 amino acids. CDR3 DNA sequence: TGCGCCAGCAGCCCAGGACAGCCGAGGGGTTATGGCTACACCTTC. Translated: CASSPGQPRGYGYTF.

The rearrangement links TRBV29-1 to TRBJ1-2, with D possibly matching TRBD1 (5 bases). Per germline, CDR1 SQVTM and CDR2 ANQGSEA. This CDR3 spans 14 amino acids. Trimming pared 0 bases from V and 7 bases from J, leaving 15 bases between. The CDR3 loop is CSVEERAHGGGYTF. As DNA, the CDR3 is TGCAGCGTTGAAGAGCGGGCCCACGGGGGTGGCTACACCTTC. The full variable domain, its missing parts supplied by reference TRBV29-1 and TRBJ1-2, is SAVISQKPSRDICQRGTSLTIQCQVDSQVTMMFWYRQQPGQSLTLIATANQGSEATYESGFVIDKFPISRPNLTFSTLTVSNMSPEDSSIYLCSVEERAHGGGYTFGSGTRLTVV.

This chain joins TRBV29-1 and TRBJ2-2; D is possibly TRBD2 (6 bases). V lost 5 bases and J 4 bases, leaving 8 bases between the germline ends. The CDR3 has 12 amino acids. The germline CDR1 and CDR2 sequences are SQVTM and ANQGSEA. The CDR3 region is CSVRGGTGELFF. CDR3 DNA sequence: TGCAGCGTTAGGGGAGGCACCGGGGAGCTGTTTTTT.

The chain combines TRBV5-4 with TRBJ1-1; D is perhaps TRBD1 (5 bases). From germline, CDR1 is SGHNT and CDR2 YYREEE (reference sequence). This CDR3 spans 14 amino acids. The V gene lost 1 base and the J gene lost 6 bases, with 13 bases spanning the gap. The CDR3 DNA is TGTGCCAGCAGCTTGTGGGGGAGTTCGTCTGAAGCTTTCTTT. Its translation: CASSLWGSSSEAFF.